Below are 24 T cell receptor beta chains sequenced from a single sample in a study of blood T cells in healthy people across ages. The second PCR ran 7 to 11 cycles with a sample-barcoded 5' primer and J-beta primers. TCRdb reprocessed the 5' RACE reads via MiXCR and lists one record per CDR3 protein. The table lists about 1.4 million distinct CDR3 sequences, approximately 59% of them singletons. Sequences were obtained from blood. The receptors were gathered from a man aged 18 to 35 in good health.

This chain uses TRBV6-6 with TRBJ1-1; TRBD1 might be the D (5 bases). The CDR3 consists of 14 residues. The V end was cut by 7 bases, the J end by 1 base, with 13 bases between. The germline gives CDR1 MNHNY, CDR2 SVGAGI (reference sequence). CDR3 DNA sequence: TGTGCCAGCACCTCTAGAGGGGAGAACACTGAAGCTTTCTTT. Residues: CASTSRGENTEAFF.

V usage is TRBV25-1 and J usage is TRBJ2-2, with 9 bases aligning to TRBD2. Trimming cost V 3 bases and J 7 bases; bases outside gene matches: 9. This CDR3 has 16 amino acids. Germline CDR1 and CDR2: MGHDK and SYGVNS. CDR3 nucleotides: TGTGCCAGCAGTGAGGTTGGAGCGGGGGGAATCGGGGAGCTGTTTTTT. This codes for CASSEVGAGGIGELFF.

The chain is built from TRBV4-1 and TRBJ2-7; no definite D call. Trimming removed 2 bases from V and 2 bases from J, with 10 bases in between. The CDR3 runs 14 residues. Per germline, CDR1 MGHRA and CDR2 YSYEKL. CDR3 loop: CASSQSPLTYEQYF. Written as DNA, the CDR3 is TGCGCCAGCAGCCAAAGTCCTTTGACCTACGAGCAGTACTTC.

This chain uses TRBV12-3 or TRBV12-4 with TRBJ2-4, with TRBD2 as a possible D gene (5 bases). With 5 bases removed from V and 14 bases from J, the gap between germline ends came to 16 bases. CDR3 length: 12 amino acids. CDR3 in DNA: TGTGCCAGCAGTCTGCTCCGGGAAACCGAGTACTTC. The encoded protein is CASSLLRETEYF.

The gene calls are TRBV12-3 or TRBV12-4 and TRBJ2-7, with 9 bases fitting TRBD2. This CDR3 has 17 residues. The trim removed 1 base at V and 5 bases at J, leaving 12 bases unmatched. The CDR3 loop reads CASSLETSSGVPHEQYF. The CDR3 DNA reads as TGTGCCAGCAGTTTAGAAACATCTAGCGGGGTCCCCCACGAGCAGTACTTC.

This clonotype was observed a few times. This chain links TRBV10-3 with TRBJ2-5; TRBD1 might be the D (5 bases). Germline values: CDR1 ENHRY, CDR2 SYGVKD. CDR3 length: 13 amino acids. The germline V and J ends were trimmed by 4 bases and 4 bases, with 10 bases remaining between them. Written as DNA, the CDR3 is TGTGCCATCAGTGGAGCAGGGCTAGAGACCCAGTACTTC. As protein: CAISGAGLETQYF.

The chain carries TRBV12-3 or TRBV12-4 and TRBJ2-3, with unresolved D. V dropped 7 bases and J dropped 2 bases, with 16 bases sitting between them. This CDR3 is 15 amino acids long. The DNA for the CDR3 is TGTGCCAGCACCCCGGTAGGGCAAAACACAGATACGCAGTATTTT. It encodes CASTPVGQNTDTQYF.

The gene calls are TRBV30 and TRBJ1-4, with TRBD1 matching 12 bases. Germline CDR1 GTSNPN, CDR2 SVGIG (reference sequence). The CDR3 loop spans 14 amino acids. Germline trimming cut 3 bases from V and 7 bases from J; bases unmatched to any gene: 3. This CDR3 reads CAWRRDRGLEKLFF. The CDR3 DNA follows: TGTGCCTGGAGGAGGGACAGGGGGCTTGAAAAACTGTTTTTT.

This chain joins TRBV29-1 and TRBJ1-2, with 7 nucleotides matching TRBD1. The V gene's germline CDR1 is SQVTM and CDR2 ANQGSEA. V gave up 6 bases and J gave up 3 bases; unmatched junction bases: 7. The CDR3 runs 13 residues. CDR3 in amino acids: CSVARQGDYGYTF. The CDR3 bases are TGCAGCGTCGCCAGACAGGGTGACTATGGCTACACCTTC.

This clonotype has only a few counts. The chain employs TRBV6-6 and TRBJ2-5, with D perhaps TRBD1 (5 bases). The CDR3 is 16 amino acids. Trimming removed 0 bases from V and 2 bases from J, with 13 bases in between. Germline-derived CDR1 and CDR2 are MNHNY and SVGAGI (reference sequence). The CDR3 DNA sequence: TGTGCCAGCAGTTACTCGAGACCAGGGCTACAAGAGACCCAGTACTTC. This codes for CASSYSRPGLQETQYF.

The V call is TRBV7-8, the J call TRBJ2-5; TRBD2 aligns across 7 bases. Germline V gene lookup returns CDR1 SGHVS and CDR2 FQNEAQ. The length of the CDR3 is 15 residues. The junction had 11 bases not matched to a gene; V was cut back by 5 bases and J by 5 bases. This CDR3 reads CASSRGLEVWETQYF. The CDR3 DNA follows: TGTGCCAGCAGCCGTGGACTAGAAGTCTGGGAGACCCAGTACTTC.

The gene calls are TRBV20-1 and TRBJ2-5; 10 nucleotides agree with TRBD2. The DNA end favors TRBJ2-7, so the J call may be wrong. The germline gives CDR1 DFQATT, CDR2 SNEGSKA (reference sequence). CDR3 size: 14 residues. The CDR3 is CSAGLAGVFYEQYF. For the CDR3, the DNA is TGCAGTGCCGGTCTAGCGGGGGTGTTCTACGAGCAGTACTTC.

The genes are TRBV4-1 and TRBJ1-5; 8 bases fit TRBD1. Trimming removed 3 bases from V and 7 bases from J; junction bases left unmatched: 8. Germline lookup yields CDR1 MGHRA and CDR2 YSYEKL. The CDR3 is 15 residues long. In DNA, the CDR3 is TGCGCCAGCAGCCAGGTGACAGGGGATCGGCAGCCCCAGCATTTT. The encoded protein is CASSQVTGDRQPQHF.

CDR3 DNA sequence: TGTGCCAGCAGTGCCCCGGGACAGTCCTACGAGCAGTACTTC. As protein: CASSAPGQSYEQYF. This chain links TRBV12-3 or TRBV12-4 with TRBJ2-7; 7 nucleotides match TRBD1. Unmatched junction bases numbered 5, after V lost 5 bases and J lost 1 base. This CDR3 comprises 14 residues.

The chain is built from TRBV20-1 and TRBJ1-2; 10 bases are a match to TRBD1. There are 15 residues in the CDR3. Germline CDR1 DFQATT, CDR2 SNEGSKA (reference sequence). With V trimmed by 3 bases and J by 4 bases, 8 bases remained unmatched. The CDR3 spells CSARTGQGSGYGYTF. CDR3 sequence (DNA): TGCAGTGCTAGGACGGGACAGGGGTCCGGCTATGGCTACACCTTC.

CDR3 DNA: TGTGCCAGCAGCGAGGCCTCCCACCAAGAGACCCAGTACTTC. Translation: CASSEASHQETQYF. V usage is TRBV7-9 and J usage is TRBJ2-5; D is undetermined. Trimming shortened V by 5 bases and J by 0 bases, and 10 bases separated the two germline ends. This CDR3 comprises 14 residues. Per germline, CDR1 SEHNR and CDR2 FQNEAQ (reference sequence). Variable domain in full (rest from reference TRBV7-9 and TRBJ2-5): DTGVSQNPRHKITKRGQNVTFRCDPISEHNRLYWYRQTLGQGPEFLTYFQNEAQLEKSRLLSDRFSAERPKGSFSTLEIQRTEQGDSAMYLCASSEASHQETQYFGPGTRLLVL.

V and J are TRBV2 and TRBJ1-2, with unresolved D. Trimming took off 8 bases at V and 4 bases at J, with 11 bases between the two ends. This CDR3 has 12 amino acids. CDR1 is SNHLY and CDR2 is FYNNEI in the germline V gene. CDR3 sequence: CASGPWAYGYTF. The CDR3 DNA follows: TGTGCCAGCGGTCCGTGGGCCTATGGCTACACCTTC.

The V call is TRBV20-1, the J call TRBJ2-7; D remains unclear. The DNA end is a closer match to TRBJ2-5, so the J assignment may be wrong. The CDR3 has 13 amino acids. Germline assignment: CDR1 DFQATT and CDR2 SNEGSKA (reference sequence). In DNA form, the CDR3 reads TGCAGTGCCCTGCGCCCCTCCAGGGAGACCCAGTACTTC. Translated: CSALRPSRETQYF.

V gene TRBV3-1 combines with J gene TRBJ2-4; a weak D match, TRBD2 (5 bases). The DNA end is more similar to TRBJ2-7, so the J call may be wrong. The germline CDR1 and CDR2 sequences are LGHDT and YNNKEL (reference sequence). This CDR3 region has 15 residues. Here the CDR3 DNA reads TGTGCCAGCAGCCAAGACGGGGTGCTAGCCTACGAGCAGTACTTC. It is translated as CASSQDGVLAYEQYF.

In its sample, this clonotype was seen a few times. The chain combines TRBV6-1 with TRBJ1-2; 8 bases fit TRBD1. Per germline, CDR1 MNHNS and CDR2 SASEGT. This CDR3 contains 13 residues. J was trimmed by 8 bases and V by 5 bases; bases with no gene match: 7. DNA for the CDR3: TGTGCCAGCAGTTTCGACAGGGGAGGCGGCTACACCTTC. Protein sequence: CASSFDRGGGYTF.

The J gene is TRBJ2-3, the V gene TRBV25-1, with D tentatively TRBD1 (6 bases). Germline values: CDR1 MGHDK, CDR2 SYGVNS. Trimming removed 4 bases from V and 4 bases from J, with 21 bases in between. The CDR3 is 17 amino acids. CDR3 sequence: CASSVRDEGVRADTQYF. In DNA, the CDR3 is TGTGCCAGCAGTGTCCGGGACGAGGGGGTCAGGGCAGATACGCAGTATTTT.

The genes are TRBV20-1 and TRBJ1-1; D may be TRBD1 (5 bases). The germline V gene has CDR1 DFQATT and CDR2 SNEGSKA (reference sequence). V dropped 4 bases and J dropped 5 bases, with 20 bases sitting between them. The CDR3 runs 15 residues. CDR3 loop: CSAMHWTISRTEAFF. DNA of the CDR3: TGCAGTGCTATGCACTGGACAATATCGAGGACTGAAGCTTTCTTT.

This clonotype appeared a few times. The chain has TRBV20-1 and TRBJ2-3; 10 bases are shared with TRBD2. CDR3 length: 16 amino acids. The germline CDR1 and CDR2 sequences are DFQATT and SNEGSKA (reference sequence). Germline trimming cut 5 bases from V and 4 bases from J; bases unmatched to any gene: 12. The CDR3 is CSAGGPGLASPDTQYF. CDR3 coding DNA: TGCAGTGCTGGGGGACCGGGACTAGCGTCTCCAGATACGCAGTATTTT.

The chain joins TRBV7-9 to TRBJ2-7, with 9 nucleotides matching TRBD1. Germline V gene sequence: CDR1 SEHNR, CDR2 FQNEAQ (reference sequence). The length of the CDR3 is 15 residues. Trimming cost V 3 bases and J 1 base; bases outside gene matches: 4. The DNA of the CDR3 is TGTGCCAGCAGCTTTGAGGGACAGGGATCCTACGAGCAGTACTTC. As protein: CASSFEGQGSYEQYF.